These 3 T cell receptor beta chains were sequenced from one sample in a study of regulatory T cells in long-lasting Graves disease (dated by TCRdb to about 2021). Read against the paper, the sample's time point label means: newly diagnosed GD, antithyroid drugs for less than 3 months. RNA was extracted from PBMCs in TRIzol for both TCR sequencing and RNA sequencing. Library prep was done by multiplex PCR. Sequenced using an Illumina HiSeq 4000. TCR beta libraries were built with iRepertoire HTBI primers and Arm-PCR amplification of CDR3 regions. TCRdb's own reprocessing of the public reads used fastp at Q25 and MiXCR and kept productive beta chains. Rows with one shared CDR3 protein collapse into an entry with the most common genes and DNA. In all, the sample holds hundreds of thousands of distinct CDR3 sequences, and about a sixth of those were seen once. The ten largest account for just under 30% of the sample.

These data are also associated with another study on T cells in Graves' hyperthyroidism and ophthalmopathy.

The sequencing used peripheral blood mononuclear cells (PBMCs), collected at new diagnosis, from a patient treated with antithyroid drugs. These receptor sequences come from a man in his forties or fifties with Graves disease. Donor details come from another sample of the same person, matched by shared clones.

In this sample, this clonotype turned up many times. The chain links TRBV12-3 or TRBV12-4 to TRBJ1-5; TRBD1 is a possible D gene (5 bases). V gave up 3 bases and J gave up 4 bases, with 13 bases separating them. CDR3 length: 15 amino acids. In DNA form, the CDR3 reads TGTGCCAGCAGTTTCCGGGGCGCCGGGAATCAGCCCCAGCATTTT. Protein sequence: CASSFRGAGNQPQHF.

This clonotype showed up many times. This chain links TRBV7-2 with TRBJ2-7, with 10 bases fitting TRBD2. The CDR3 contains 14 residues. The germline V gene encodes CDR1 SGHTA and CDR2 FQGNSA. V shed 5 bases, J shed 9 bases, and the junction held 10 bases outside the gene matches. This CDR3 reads CASSASGGAFGQYF. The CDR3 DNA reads TGTGCCAGCAGCGCGAGCGGGGGGGCCTTCGGGCAGTACTTC. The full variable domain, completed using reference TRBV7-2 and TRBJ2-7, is GAGVSQSPSNKVTEKGKDVELRCDPISGHTALYWYRQSLGQGLEFLIYFQGNSAPDKSGLPSDRFSAERTGGSVSTLTIQRTQQEDSAVYLCASSASGGAFGQYFGPGTRLTVT.

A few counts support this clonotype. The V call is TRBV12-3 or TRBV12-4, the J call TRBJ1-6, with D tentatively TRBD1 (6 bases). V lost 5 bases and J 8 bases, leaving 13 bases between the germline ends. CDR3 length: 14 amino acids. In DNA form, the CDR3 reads TGTGCCAGCAGTCGGGACACGGGGTATTCACCCCTCCACTTT. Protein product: CASSRDTGYSPLHF.